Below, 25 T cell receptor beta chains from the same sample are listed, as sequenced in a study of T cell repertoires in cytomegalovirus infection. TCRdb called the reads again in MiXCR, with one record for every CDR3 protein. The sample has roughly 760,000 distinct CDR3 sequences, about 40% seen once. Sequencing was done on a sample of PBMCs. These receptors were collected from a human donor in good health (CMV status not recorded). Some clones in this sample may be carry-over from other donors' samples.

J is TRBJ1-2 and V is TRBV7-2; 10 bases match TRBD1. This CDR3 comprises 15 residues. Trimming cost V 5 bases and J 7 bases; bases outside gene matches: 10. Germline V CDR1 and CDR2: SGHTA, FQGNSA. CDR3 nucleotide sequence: TGTGCCAGCAGCCCGCGACAGGGGGCTTTAGGTGGCTACACCTTC. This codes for CASSPRQGALGGYTF. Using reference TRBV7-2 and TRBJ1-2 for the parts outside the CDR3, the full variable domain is GAGVSQSPSNKVTEKGKDVELRCDPISGHTALYWYRQSLGQGLEFLIYFQGNSAPDKSGLPSDRFSAERTGGSVSTLTIQRTQQEDSAVYLCASSPRQGALGGYTFGSGTRLTVV.

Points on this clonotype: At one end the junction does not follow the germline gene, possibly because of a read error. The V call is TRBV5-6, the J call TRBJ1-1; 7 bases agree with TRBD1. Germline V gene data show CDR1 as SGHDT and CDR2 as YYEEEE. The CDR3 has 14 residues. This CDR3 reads CASSLDRSHTEAFF. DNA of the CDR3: TGTGCCAGCAGTTTGGACAGGAGTCACACTGAAGCTTTCTTT.

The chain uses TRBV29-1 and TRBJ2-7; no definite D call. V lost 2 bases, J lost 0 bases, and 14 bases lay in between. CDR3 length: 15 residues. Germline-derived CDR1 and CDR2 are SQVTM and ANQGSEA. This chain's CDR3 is CSVEPFGVSSYEQYF. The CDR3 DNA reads TGCAGCGTTGAACCCTTCGGAGTTAGCTCCTACGAGCAGTACTTC.

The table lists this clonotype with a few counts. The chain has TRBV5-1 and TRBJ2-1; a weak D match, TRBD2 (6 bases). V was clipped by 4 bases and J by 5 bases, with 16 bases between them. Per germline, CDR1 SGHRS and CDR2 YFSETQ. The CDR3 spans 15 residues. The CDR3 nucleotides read TGCGCCAGCAGCCGAGGGGAGGAGTTCAACAATGAGCAGTTCTTC. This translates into CASSRGEEFNNEQFF.

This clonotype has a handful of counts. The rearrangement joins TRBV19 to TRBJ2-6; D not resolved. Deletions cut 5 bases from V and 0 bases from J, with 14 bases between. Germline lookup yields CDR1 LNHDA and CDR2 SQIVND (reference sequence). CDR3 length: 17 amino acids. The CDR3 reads CASSGERGYSGANVLTF. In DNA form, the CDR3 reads TGTGCCAGTAGTGGGGAAAGAGGCTACTCTGGGGCCAACGTCCTGACTTTC. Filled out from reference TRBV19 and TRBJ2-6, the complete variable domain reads DGGITQSPKYLFRKEGQNVTLSCEQNLNHDAMYWYRQDPGQGLRLIYYSQIVNDFQKGDIAEGYSVSREKKESFPLTVTSAQKNPTAFYLCASSGERGYSGANVLTFGAGSRLTVL.

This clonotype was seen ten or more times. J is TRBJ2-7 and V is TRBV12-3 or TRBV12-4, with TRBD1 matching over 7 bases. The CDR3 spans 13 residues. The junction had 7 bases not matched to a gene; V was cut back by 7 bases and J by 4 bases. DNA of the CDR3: TGTGCCAGCAAGGAGACAGGGAAGTACGAGCAGTACTTC. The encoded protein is CASKETGKYEQYF.

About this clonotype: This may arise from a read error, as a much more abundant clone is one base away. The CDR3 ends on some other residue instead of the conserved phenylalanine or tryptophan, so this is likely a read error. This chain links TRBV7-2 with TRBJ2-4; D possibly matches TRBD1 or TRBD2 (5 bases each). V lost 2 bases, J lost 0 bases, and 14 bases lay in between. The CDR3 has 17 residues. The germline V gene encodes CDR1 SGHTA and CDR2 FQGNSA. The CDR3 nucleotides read TGTGCCAGCAGCTTAAAGGGGACGCCTCTAGCCAAAAACATTCAGTACTTA. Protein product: CASSLKGTPLAKNIQYL.

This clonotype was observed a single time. For the CDR3, the DNA is TGTGCCCTCGCGGGCGGGGGGGAGTACGAGCAGTACTTC. Its translation is CALAGGGEYEQYF. The chain uses TRBV28 and TRBJ2-7, with 9 bases lining up with TRBD2. This CDR3 contains 13 residues. V was clipped by 11 bases and J by 4 bases; unmatched bases: 9. CDR1 MDHEN and CDR2 SYDVKM come from the germline V gene.

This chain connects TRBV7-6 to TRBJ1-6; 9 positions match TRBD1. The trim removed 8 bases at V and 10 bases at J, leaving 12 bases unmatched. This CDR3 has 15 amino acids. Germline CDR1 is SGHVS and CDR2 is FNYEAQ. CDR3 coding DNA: TGTGCCAGCGGACCGGGACAGGGTTATTTGTCACCCCTCCACTTT. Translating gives CASGPGQGYLSPLHF.

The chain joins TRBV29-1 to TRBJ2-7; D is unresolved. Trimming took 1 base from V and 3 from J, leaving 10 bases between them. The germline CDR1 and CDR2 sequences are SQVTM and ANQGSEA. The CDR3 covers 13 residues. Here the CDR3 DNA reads TGCAGCGTTGAAGGGCACAGAAGCTACGAGCAGTACTTC. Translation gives CSVEGHRSYEQYF.

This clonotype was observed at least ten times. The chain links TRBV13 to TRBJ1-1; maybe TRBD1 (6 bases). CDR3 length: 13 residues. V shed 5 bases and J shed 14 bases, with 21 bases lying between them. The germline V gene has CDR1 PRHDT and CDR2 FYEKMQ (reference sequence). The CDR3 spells CASSLRDIDFCFF. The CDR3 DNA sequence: TGTGCCAGCAGCCTCCGGGACATCGATTTTTGCTTCTTT.

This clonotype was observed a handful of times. CDR3 protein: CASSLDGRASTDTQYF. The CDR3 DNA follows: TGTGCCAGCAGCTTAGACGGGAGGGCAAGCACAGATACGCAGTATTTT. This chain connects TRBV7-2 to TRBJ2-3, with 8 bases fitting TRBD2. The germline V gene has CDR1 SGHTA and CDR2 FQGNSA. The CDR3 extends over 16 amino acids. Unmatched junction bases numbered 3, after V lost 1 base and J lost 0 bases.

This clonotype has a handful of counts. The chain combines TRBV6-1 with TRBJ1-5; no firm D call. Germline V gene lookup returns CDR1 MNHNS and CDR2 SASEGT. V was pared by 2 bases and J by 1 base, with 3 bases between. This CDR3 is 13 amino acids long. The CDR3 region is CASSERSNQPQHF. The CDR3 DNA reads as TGTGCCAGCAGTGAACGCAGCAATCAGCCCCAGCATTTT.

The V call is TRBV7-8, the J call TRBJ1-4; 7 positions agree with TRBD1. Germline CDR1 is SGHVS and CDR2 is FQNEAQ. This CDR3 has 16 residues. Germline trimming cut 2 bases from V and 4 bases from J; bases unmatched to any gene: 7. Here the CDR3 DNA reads TGTGCCAGCAGCTTACTTGGGACAGCCTTTAATGAAAAACTGTTTTTT. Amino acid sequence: CASSLLGTAFNEKLFF.

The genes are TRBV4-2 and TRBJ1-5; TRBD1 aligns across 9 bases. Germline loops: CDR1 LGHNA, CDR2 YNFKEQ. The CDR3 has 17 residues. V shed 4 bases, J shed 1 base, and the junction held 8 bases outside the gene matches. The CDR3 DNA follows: TGTGCCAGCAGCCTGGGACAGGGACAGGTGAGCAATCAGCCCCAGCATTTT. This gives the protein CASSLGQGQVSNQPQHF.

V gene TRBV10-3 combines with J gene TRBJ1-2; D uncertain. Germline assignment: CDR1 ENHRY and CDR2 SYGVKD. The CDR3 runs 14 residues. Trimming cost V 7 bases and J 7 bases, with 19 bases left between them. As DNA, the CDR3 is TGTGCCATCATTGATGATGGGATTTTAGGTGGCTACACCTTC. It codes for CAIIDDGILGGYTF.

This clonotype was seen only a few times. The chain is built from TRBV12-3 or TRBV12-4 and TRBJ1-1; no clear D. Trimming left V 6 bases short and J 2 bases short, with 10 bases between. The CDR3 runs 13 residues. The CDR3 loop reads CASSRTTNTEAFF. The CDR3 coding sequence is TGTGCCAGCAGCCGCACTACCAACACTGAAGCTTTCTTT.

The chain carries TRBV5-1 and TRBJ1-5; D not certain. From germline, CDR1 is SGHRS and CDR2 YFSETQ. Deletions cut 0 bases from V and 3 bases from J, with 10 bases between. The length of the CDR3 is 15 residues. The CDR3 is CASSLEGRPNQPQHF. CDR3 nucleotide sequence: TGCGCCAGCAGCTTGGAGGGCAGACCCAATCAGCCCCAGCATTTT.

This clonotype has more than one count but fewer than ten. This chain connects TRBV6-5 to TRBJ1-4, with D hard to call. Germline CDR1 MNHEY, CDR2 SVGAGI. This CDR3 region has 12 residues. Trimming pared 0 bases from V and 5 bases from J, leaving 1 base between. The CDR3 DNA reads TGTGCCAGCAGTTACTCGAATGAAAAACTGTTTTTT. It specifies CASSYSNEKLFF.

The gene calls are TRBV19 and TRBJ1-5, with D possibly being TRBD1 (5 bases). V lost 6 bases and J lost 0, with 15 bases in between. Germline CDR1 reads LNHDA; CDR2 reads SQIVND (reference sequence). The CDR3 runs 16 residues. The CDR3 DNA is TGTGCCAGTAGAAACTGGGGGTGGGATAGCAATCAGCCCCAGCATTTT. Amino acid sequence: CASRNWGWDSNQPQHF.

In DNA, the CDR3 is TGTGCCAGCAGGATCCCTAACACTGAAGCTTTCTTT. It yields the protein CASRIPNTEAFF. The chain uses TRBV28 and TRBJ1-1; unclear D gene. CDR1 is MDHEN and CDR2 is SYDVKM in the germline V gene. With 6 bases removed from V and 2 bases from J, the gap between germline ends came to 7 bases. The CDR3 sequence is 12 residues long.

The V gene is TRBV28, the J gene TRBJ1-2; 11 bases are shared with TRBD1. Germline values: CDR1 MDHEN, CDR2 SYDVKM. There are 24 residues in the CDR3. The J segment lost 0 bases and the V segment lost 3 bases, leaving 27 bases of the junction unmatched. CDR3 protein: CASSFFTGTGGSNASFQANYGYTF. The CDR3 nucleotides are TGTGCCAGCAGTTTCTTTACCGGGACAGGGGGTTCAAACGCTAGTTTTCAAGCTAACTATGGCTACACCTTC.

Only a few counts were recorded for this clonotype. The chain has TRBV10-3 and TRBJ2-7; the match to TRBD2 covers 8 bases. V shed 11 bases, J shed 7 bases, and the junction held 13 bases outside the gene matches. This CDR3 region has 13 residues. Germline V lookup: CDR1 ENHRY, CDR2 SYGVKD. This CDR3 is CAVSPGLGYEQYF. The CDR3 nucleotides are TGTGCCGTTTCTCCGGGACTAGGTTATGAGCAGTACTTC.

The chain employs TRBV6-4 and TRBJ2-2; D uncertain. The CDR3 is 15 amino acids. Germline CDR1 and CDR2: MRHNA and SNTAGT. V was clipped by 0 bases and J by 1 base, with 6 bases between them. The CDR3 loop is CASSDSDGNTGELFF. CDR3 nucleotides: TGTGCCAGCAGTGACTCGGACGGGAACACCGGGGAGCTGTTTTTT.

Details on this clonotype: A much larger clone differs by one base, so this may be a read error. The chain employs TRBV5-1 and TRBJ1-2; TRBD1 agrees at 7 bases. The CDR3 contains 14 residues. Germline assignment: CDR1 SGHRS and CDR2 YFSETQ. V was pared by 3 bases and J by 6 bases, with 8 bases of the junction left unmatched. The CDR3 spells CASSSTGTDDGYTF. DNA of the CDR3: TGCGCCAGCAGCTCAACCGGGACAGACGATGGCTACACCTTC.